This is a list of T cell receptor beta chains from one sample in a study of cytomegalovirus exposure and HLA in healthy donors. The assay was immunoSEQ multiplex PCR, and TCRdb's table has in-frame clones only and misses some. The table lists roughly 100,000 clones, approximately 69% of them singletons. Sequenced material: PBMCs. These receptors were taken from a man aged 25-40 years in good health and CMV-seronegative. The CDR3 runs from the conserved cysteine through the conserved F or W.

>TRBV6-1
CASSALRGRGKEGTEAFF
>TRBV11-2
CASSLMISGNTGELFF
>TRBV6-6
CASSSGSSYNEQFF
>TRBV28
CASRSPQGFFGYTF
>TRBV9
CASSVDTSGRPRQFF
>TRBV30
CAWSVLETQYF
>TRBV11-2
CASSLVPGQKLFF
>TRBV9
CASSVEASGNEQFF
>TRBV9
CASSVGTGSGNTIYF
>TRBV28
CASARYETYEQYF
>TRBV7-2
CASSPRTVNTEAFF
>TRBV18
CASSAGSRETQYF
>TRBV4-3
CASSQVRDEQFF
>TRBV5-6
CASRSDRGREQYF
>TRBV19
CASRRGSSSYNEQFF